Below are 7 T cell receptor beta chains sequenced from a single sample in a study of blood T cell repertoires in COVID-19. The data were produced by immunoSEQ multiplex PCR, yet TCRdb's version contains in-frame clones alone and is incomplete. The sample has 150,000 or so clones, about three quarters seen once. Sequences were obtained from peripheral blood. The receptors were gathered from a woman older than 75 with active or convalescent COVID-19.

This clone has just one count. The CDR3 loop is CASSEVPDSYTEAFF. As DNA, the CDR3 is TGTGCCAGCAGTGAAGTCCCGGACAGCTACACTGAAGCTTTCTTT. The chain combines TRBV2 with TRBJ1-1; D possibly corresponds to TRBD1 (6 bases). V lost 1 base, J lost 3 bases, and 12 bases lay in between. CDR3 length: 15 residues. In germline, CDR1 is SNHLY, CDR2 FYNNEI.

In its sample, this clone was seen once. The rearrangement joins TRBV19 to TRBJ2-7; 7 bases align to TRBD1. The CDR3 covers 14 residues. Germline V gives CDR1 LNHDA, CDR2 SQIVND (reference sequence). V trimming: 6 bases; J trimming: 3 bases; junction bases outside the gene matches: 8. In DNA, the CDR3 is TGTGCCAGTAGCCCAGCCGGGACAGTCTACGAGCAGTACTTC. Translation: CASSPAGTVYEQYF.

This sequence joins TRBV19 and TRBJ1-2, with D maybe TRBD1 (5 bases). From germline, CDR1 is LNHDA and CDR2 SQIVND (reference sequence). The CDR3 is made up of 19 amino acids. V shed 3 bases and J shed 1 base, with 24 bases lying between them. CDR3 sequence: CASSIGRAVDFRLNYGYTF. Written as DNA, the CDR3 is TGTGCCAGTAGTATTGGCAGGGCCGTCGATTTTCGTCTTAACTATGGCTACACCTTC.

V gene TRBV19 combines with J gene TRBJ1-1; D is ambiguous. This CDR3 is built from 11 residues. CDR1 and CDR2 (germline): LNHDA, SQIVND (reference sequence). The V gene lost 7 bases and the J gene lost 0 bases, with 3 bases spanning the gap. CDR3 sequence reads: CASIVNTEAFF. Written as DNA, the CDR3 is TGTGCCAGTATAGTGAACACTGAAGCTTTCTTT.

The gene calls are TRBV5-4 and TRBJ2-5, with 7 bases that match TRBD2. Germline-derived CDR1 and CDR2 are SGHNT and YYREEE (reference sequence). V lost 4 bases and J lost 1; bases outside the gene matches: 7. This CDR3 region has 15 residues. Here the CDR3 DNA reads TGTGCCAGCAGCGACGCCTTAGCGGGCCAAGAGACCCAGTACTTC. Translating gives CASSDALAGQETQYF. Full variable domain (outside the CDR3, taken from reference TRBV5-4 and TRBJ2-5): ETGVTQSPTHLIKTRGQQVTLRCSSQSGHNTVSWYQQALGQGPQFIFQYYREEENGRGNFPPRFSGLQFPNYSSELNVNALELDDSALYLCASSDALAGQETQYFGPGTRLLVL.

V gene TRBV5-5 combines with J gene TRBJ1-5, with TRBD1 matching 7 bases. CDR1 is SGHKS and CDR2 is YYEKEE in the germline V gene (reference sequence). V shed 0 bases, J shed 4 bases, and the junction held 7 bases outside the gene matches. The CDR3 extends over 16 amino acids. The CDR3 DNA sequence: TGTGCCAGCAGCTTGGTTGACAGGGCTTGGAATCAGCCCCAGCATTTT. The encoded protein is CASSLVDRAWNQPQHF.

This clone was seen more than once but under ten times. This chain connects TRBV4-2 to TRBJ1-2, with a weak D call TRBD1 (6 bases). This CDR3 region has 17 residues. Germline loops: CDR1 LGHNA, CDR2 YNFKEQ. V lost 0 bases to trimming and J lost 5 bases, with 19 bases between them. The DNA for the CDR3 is TGTGCCAGCAGCCAAGATCCCGGGGGGGGCAGCCCTTATGGCTACACCTTC. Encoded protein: CASSQDPGGGSPYGYTF.